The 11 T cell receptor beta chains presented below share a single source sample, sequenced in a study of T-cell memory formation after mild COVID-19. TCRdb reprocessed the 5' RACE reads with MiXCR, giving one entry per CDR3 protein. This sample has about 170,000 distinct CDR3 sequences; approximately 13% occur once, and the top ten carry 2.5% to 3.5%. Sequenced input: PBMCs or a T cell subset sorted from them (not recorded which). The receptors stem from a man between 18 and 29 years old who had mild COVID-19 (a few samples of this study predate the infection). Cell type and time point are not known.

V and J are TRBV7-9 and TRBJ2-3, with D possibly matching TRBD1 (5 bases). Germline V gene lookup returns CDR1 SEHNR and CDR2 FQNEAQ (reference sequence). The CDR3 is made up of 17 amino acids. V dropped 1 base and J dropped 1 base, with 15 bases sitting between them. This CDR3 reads CASSLGWGPRGTDTQYF. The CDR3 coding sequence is TGTGCCAGCAGCTTAGGATGGGGCCCGCGTGGCACAGATACGCAGTATTTT. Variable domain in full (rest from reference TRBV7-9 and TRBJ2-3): DTGVSQNPRHKITKRGQNVTFRCDPISEHNRLYWYRQTLGQGPEFLTYFQNEAQLEKSRLLSDRFSAERPKGSFSTLEIQRTEQGDSAMYLCASSLGWGPRGTDTQYFGPGTRLTVL.

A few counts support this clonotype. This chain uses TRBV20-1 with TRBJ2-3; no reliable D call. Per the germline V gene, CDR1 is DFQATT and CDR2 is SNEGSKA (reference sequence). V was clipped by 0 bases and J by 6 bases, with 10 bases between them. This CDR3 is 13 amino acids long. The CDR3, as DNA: TGCAGTGCTAGAGACGACTCCGGGGATACGCAGTATTTT. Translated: CSARDDSGDTQYF.

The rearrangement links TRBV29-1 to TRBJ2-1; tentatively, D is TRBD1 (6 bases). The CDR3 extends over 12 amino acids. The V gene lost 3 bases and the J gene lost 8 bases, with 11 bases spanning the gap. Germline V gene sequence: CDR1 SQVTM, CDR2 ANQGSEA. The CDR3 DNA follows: TGCAGCGTTGATAAGGGGGTATATGAGCAGTTCTTC. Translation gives CSVDKGVYEQFF.

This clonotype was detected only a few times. CDR3 bases: TGTGCCAGCAGCGTAGAGGACAGGGTACCCGGCTACACCTTC. It codes for CASSVEDRVPGYTF. V usage is TRBV9 and J usage is TRBJ1-2; 8 nucleotides line up with TRBD1. CDR3 size: 14 residues. CDR1 SGDLS and CDR2 YYNGEE come from the germline V gene. Losses at the gene ends were 0 bases for V and 8 bases for J; bases not matched to a gene: 6.

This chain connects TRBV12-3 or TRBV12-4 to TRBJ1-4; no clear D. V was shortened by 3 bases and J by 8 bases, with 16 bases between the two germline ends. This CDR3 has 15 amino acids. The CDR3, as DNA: TGTGCCAGCAGTTTGTCCGGACCCTCCTCAGAAAAACTGTTTTTT. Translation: CASSLSGPSSEKLFF.

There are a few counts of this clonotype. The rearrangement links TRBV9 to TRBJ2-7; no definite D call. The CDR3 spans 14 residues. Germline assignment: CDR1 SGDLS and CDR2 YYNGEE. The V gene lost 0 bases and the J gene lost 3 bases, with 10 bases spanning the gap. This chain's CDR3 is CASSVDPQSYEQYF. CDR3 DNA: TGTGCCAGCAGCGTAGATCCGCAGAGCTACGAGCAGTACTTC.

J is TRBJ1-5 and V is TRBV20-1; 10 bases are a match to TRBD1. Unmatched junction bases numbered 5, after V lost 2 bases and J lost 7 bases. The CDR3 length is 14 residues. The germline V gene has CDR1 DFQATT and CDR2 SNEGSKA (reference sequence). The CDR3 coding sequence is TGCAGTGCTAGACAGACAGGGGGCTTACAGCCCCAGCATTTT. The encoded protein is CSARQTGGLQPQHF.

In DNA, the CDR3 is TGCGCCAGCAGCACCGGGGGATCAAGCTATGGCTACACCTTC. As protein: CASSTGGSSYGYTF. The rearrangement links TRBV4-3 to TRBJ1-2; possible D gene TRBD1, 5 bases. The length of the CDR3 is 14 residues. V was shortened by 5 bases and J by 4 bases, with 14 bases between the two germline ends. In germline, CDR1 is LGHNA, CDR2 YSLEER.

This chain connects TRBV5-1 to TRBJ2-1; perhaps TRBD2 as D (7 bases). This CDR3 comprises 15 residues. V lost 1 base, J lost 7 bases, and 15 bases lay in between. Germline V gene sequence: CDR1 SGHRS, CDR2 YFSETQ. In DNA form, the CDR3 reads TGCGCCAGCAGCTTGCAGAGGGGGGGCGCGAATGAGCAGTTCTTC. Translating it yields CASSLQRGGANEQFF.

CDR3 amino acids: CASSTSNGDRQHF. The CDR3 bases are TGTGCCAGCAGCACCTCAAATGGGGACAGACAGCATTTT. The chain combines TRBV21-1 with TRBJ1-5; the table's D call TRBD1 went unverified against the DNA. TRBV21-1 is a listed pseudogene. The CDR3 spans 13 residues.

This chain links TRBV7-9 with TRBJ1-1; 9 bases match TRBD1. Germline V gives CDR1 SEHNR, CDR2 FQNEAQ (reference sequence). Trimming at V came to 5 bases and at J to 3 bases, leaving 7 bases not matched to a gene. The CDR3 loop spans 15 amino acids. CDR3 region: CASSPTDRGYTEAFF. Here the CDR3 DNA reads TGTGCCAGCAGCCCCACGGACAGGGGATACACTGAAGCTTTCTTT.